This T cell receptor (beta chain) derives from a study of cytomegalovirus exposure and HLA in healthy donors. The study's findings and limits: Cytomegalovirus-associated status was assigned to 150 or so TCR beta chains. A further, later analysis showed that HLA-associated TCR beta chains (compared with equally common others) were more clonally expanded. A later analysis reportedly found that, within productive TCRs, an Asian-associated ancestry cluster had fewer N-insertions than the mean observed across the roughly 730 donors.

Primers for the PCR totalled 60 Vbeta and 13 Jbeta. The protocol was immunoSEQ multiplex PCR, while the TCRdb copy is restricted to in-frame clones and leaves out a portion. The table shows about 98,000 clones, with 74% occurring only once. From germline, CDR1 is SGHRS and CDR2 YFSETQ. The CDR3 runs to 15 residues. Points on this clone: What it binds is not known.

The TCR comes from a male donor in good health and CMV-seronegative. The chain joins TRBV5-1 to TRBJ2-5; D possibly corresponds to TRBD1 (5 bases). The tail of the sequence fits TRBJ2-7 better, so the J call may be wrong. Sample: PBMCs. The CDR3, as DNA: TGCGCCAGCAGCTGGATGGATTCAGGGATCGGCGAGCAGTACTTC. As protein: CASSWMDSGIGEQYF.